One and the same sample provided the 26 T cell receptor beta chains below, sequenced in a study of blood T cell repertoires in COVID-19. Assay: immunoSEQ multiplex PCR; the TCRdb copy retains only in-frame clones and omits some. The sample lists approximately 81,000 clones, around 91% occurring once. The specimen was peripheral blood. Source of these receptors: a woman aged 50 to 65 in a cohort sampled during active COVID-19.

This chain links TRBV11-2 with TRBJ2-2; TRBD2 matches at 12 bases. Per germline, CDR1 SGHAT and CDR2 FQNNGV. The CDR3 is 15 amino acids. With 5 bases clipped from V and 8 bases from J, the junction kept 6 bases outside the gene matches. In DNA form, the CDR3 reads TGTGCCAGCAGCGAACTAGCGGGAGGATTGGGGGAGCTGTTTTTT. It specifies CASSELAGGLGELFF.

V gene TRBV7-9 combines with J gene TRBJ1-4; a possible D gene is TRBD1 (6 bases). Per the germline V gene, CDR1 is SEHNR and CDR2 is FQNEAQ (reference sequence). The germline V and J ends were trimmed by 1 base and 7 bases, with 19 bases remaining between them. The CDR3 has 17 amino acids. CDR3 nucleotide sequence: TGTGCCAGCAGCTTAGGGGTCCCGAAAGGGGGATCTGAAAAACTGTTTTTT. Protein product: CASSLGVPKGGSEKLFF.

The chain links TRBV19 to TRBJ2-3; D ambiguous. The CDR3 has 14 amino acids. The V end lost 0 bases, the J end lost 4 bases, and 8 bases lay between the germline ends. Germline V gene lookup returns CDR1 LNHDA and CDR2 SQIVND (reference sequence). Written as DNA, the CDR3 is TGTGCCAGTAGTATAGAGGGCTACGCAGATACGCAGTATTTT. Translating it yields CASSIEGYADTQYF.

This chain uses TRBV2 with TRBJ2-2, with TRBD2 matching 7 bases. Germline V lookup: CDR1 SNHLY, CDR2 FYNNEI. This CDR3 region has 17 residues. J lost 5 bases, V lost 4 bases, and 13 bases had no gene match. CDR3 region: CASSGRGTGGWTGELFF. CDR3 coding DNA: TGTGCCAGCAGTGGAAGGGGTACGGGAGGATGGACCGGGGAGCTGTTTTTT.

The genes are TRBV4-1 and TRBJ2-5; 9 bases match TRBD2. Germline trimming cut 0 bases from V and 5 bases from J; bases unmatched to any gene: 10. The CDR3 consists of 17 residues. Germline CDR1 is MGHRA and CDR2 is YSYEKL. This CDR3 reads CASSQDRWRGGLETQYF. CDR3 DNA sequence: TGCGCCAGCAGCCAAGATCGTTGGCGGGGGGGCCTGGAGACCCAGTACTTC.

The chain couples TRBV7-8 to TRBJ2-1; 8 bases are a match to TRBD2. The V and J ends lost 5 bases and 5 bases, in that order; junction bases with no gene match: 11. The CDR3 contains 16 residues. Germline-derived CDR1 and CDR2 are SGHVS and FQNEAQ. The CDR3 coding sequence is TGTGCCAGCAGCCCAAGAGTAGCGGGGACTAACAATGAGCAGTTCTTC. It specifies CASSPRVAGTNNEQFF.

The chain couples TRBV2 to TRBJ2-2, with a tentative D call TRBD1 (5 bases). V was shortened by 1 base and J by 0 bases, with 9 bases between the two germline ends. This CDR3 contains 16 residues. Germline lookup yields CDR1 SNHLY and CDR2 FYNNEI. For the CDR3, the DNA is TGTGCCAGCAGTGAAGTCAGGGCAGCGAACACCGGGGAGCTGTTTTTT. As protein: CASSEVRAANTGELFF.

The chain recombines TRBV5-4 with TRBJ1-2; 7 nucleotides line up with TRBD1. This CDR3 comprises 14 residues. V gave up 6 bases and J gave up 0 bases; unmatched junction bases: 5. Germline loops: CDR1 SGHNT, CDR2 YYREEE (reference sequence). CDR3 loop: CASTPGQANYGYTF. DNA of the CDR3: TGTGCCAGCACCCCAGGACAGGCTAACTATGGCTACACCTTC.

The chain carries TRBV14 and TRBJ1-6; D is undetermined. Germline CDR1 and CDR2: SGHDN and FVKESK. The CDR3 covers 16 residues. Trimming took 0 bases from V and 9 from J, leaving 15 bases between them. In nucleotides, the CDR3 is TGTGCCAGCAGCCAAGAGGTGGGAGTTTATGGTTCACCCCTCCACTTT. Translation: CASSQEVGVYGSPLHF.

This rearrangement joins TRBV7-9 to TRBJ1-2; a weak D match, TRBD1 (5 bases). The V gene's germline CDR1 is SEHNR and CDR2 FQNEAQ (reference sequence). This CDR3 has 21 residues. V lost 5 bases and J 8 bases, leaving 39 bases between the germline ends. The CDR3 spells CASSMRAPGGATTTHQLGYTF. The CDR3 DNA reads as TGTGCCAGCAGCATGAGGGCTCCGGGAGGGGCCACTACCACGCACCAACTGGGCTACACCTTC. Together with reference TRBV7-9 and TRBJ1-2, the CDR3 gives the full variable domain: DTGVSQNPRHKITKRGQNVTFRCDPISEHNRLYWYRQTLGQGPEFLTYFQNEAQLEKSRLLSDRFSAERPKGSFSTLEIQRTEQGDSAMYLCASSMRAPGGATTTHQLGYTFGSGTRLTVV.

This chain uses TRBV5-1 with TRBJ2-1, with a weak D call TRBD1 (5 bases). Germline assignment: CDR1 SGHRS and CDR2 YFSETQ. The CDR3 consists of 14 residues. Trimming pared 4 bases from V and 5 bases from J, leaving 13 bases between. CDR3 sequence: CASSRNTQDNEQFF. DNA of the CDR3: TGCGCCAGCAGCCGGAATACACAGGACAATGAGCAGTTCTTC. Variable domain in full (rest from reference TRBV5-1 and TRBJ2-1): KAGVTQTPRYLIKTRGQQVTLSCSPISGHRSVSWYQQTPGQGLQFLFEYFSETQRNKGNFPGRFSGRQFSNSRSEMNVSTLELGDSALYLCASSRNTQDNEQFFGPGTRLTVL.

CDR3 DNA: TGTGCCAGCAGCACCGGACAGGGAGGGCTAGGTTACGAGCAGTACTTC. Protein: CASSTGQGGLGYEQYF. J is TRBJ2-7 and V is TRBV5-4; D possibly corresponds to TRBD1 (8 bases). This CDR3 is built from 16 residues. Between the trimmed V and J ends, which lost 4 bases and 4 bases, there was a span of 21 bases. The germline CDR1 and CDR2 sequences are SGHNT and YYREEE (reference sequence).

The rearrangement joins TRBV5-4 to TRBJ2-5; D ambiguous. V lost 1 base to trimming and J lost 4 bases, with 11 bases between them. The CDR3 totals 14 residues. Germline values: CDR1 SGHNT, CDR2 YYREEE (reference sequence). Here the CDR3 DNA reads TGTGCCAGCAGCTTGCCCGATCGGGTAGAGACCCAGTACTTC. It codes for CASSLPDRVETQYF. Supplemented by reference TRBV5-4 and TRBJ2-5, the full variable domain reads ETGVTQSPTHLIKTRGQQVTLRCSSQSGHNTVSWYQQALGQGPQFIFQYYREEENGRGNFPPRFSGLQFPNYSSELNVNALELDDSALYLCASSLPDRVETQYFGPGTRLLVL.

The J gene is TRBJ2-7, the V gene TRBV4-1; possibly TRBD1 for D (6 bases). Germline V CDR1 and CDR2: MGHRA, YSYEKL. The CDR3 runs to 14 residues. Trimming stripped 0 bases from V and 9 bases from J, with 15 bases between. Here the CDR3 reads CASSQDSQGSGQYF. In DNA, the CDR3 is TGCGCCAGCAGCCAAGATTCTCAGGGGTCTGGGCAGTACTTC.

CDR3 loop: CASAGTGDGRLYGYTF. In nucleotides, the CDR3 is TGTGCCAGCGCGGGGACAGGGGACGGCAGGCTCTATGGCTACACCTTC. V is TRBV18 and J is TRBJ1-2, with 10 bases fitting TRBD1. Germline V gene sequence: CDR1 KGHSH, CDR2 LQKENI. The CDR3 has 16 residues. V lost 8 bases, J lost 4 bases, and 13 bases stayed unmatched.

The chain has TRBV5-1 and TRBJ2-2, with D maybe TRBD2 (9 bases). The germline gives CDR1 SGHRS, CDR2 YFSETQ. This CDR3 spans 15 amino acids. V gave up 2 bases and J gave up 7 bases, with 15 bases separating them. The CDR3 region is CASSFLAGQVGELFF. The CDR3 DNA reads as TGCGCCAGCAGCTTCCTAGCGGGACAGGTCGGGGAGCTGTTTTTT.

The chain couples TRBV18 to TRBJ2-7; 8 nucleotides line up with TRBD1. The V segment lost 5 bases and the J segment 5 bases; nucleotides outside the gene matches: 11. The CDR3 has 15 amino acids. Germline V gene data show CDR1 as KGHSH and CDR2 as LQKENI. The CDR3 loop reads CASSTRTGSFDEQYF. In DNA, the CDR3 is TGTGCCAGCTCAACTCGGACAGGGTCTTTCGACGAGCAGTACTTC. The variable domain in full, completed from reference TRBV18 and TRBJ2-7, reads NAGVMQNPRHLVRRRGQEARLRCSPMKGHSHVYWYRQLPEEGLKFMVYLQKENIIDESGMPKERFSAEFPKEGPSILRIQQVVRGDSAAYFCASSTRTGSFDEQYFGPGTRLTVT.

This chain joins TRBV12-3 or TRBV12-4 and TRBJ2-3; perhaps TRBD2 as D (6 bases). The germline V and J ends were trimmed by 6 bases and 6 bases, with 10 bases remaining between them. The CDR3 is made up of 12 amino acids. The chain's CDR3 is CASRGAGDTQYF. DNA of the CDR3: TGTGCCAGCAGGGGCGCGGGGGATACGCAGTATTTT.

This clone appeared a single time. This rearrangement joins TRBV5-4 to TRBJ2-3; 10 bases map to TRBD2. CDR3 length: 17 residues. V lost 5 bases, J lost 2 bases, and 11 bases stayed unmatched. Germline CDR1 SGHNT, CDR2 YYREEE (reference sequence). CDR3 nucleotide sequence: TGTGCCAGCAGTCCCCCGGGACTAGCGCACAACACAGATACGCAGTATTTT. It translates to CASSPPGLAHNTDTQYF.

The chain uses TRBV29-1 and TRBJ2-2; D may be TRBD2 (6 bases). This CDR3 is built from 14 residues. V gave up 7 bases and J gave up 5 bases, with 17 bases separating them. Germline V CDR1 and CDR2: SQVTM, ANQGSEA. This chain's CDR3 is CSARRDFGTGELFF. DNA for the CDR3: TGCAGCGCACGCCGGGACTTCGGAACCGGGGAGCTGTTTTTT.

The rearrangement uses TRBV6-5 and TRBJ1-2; D gene uncertain. CDR3 length equals 14 residues. Trimming removed 7 bases from V and 4 bases from J, with 16 bases in between. Germline CDR1 and CDR2: MNHEY and SVGAGI. This CDR3 reads CASTPSFSVYGYTF. CDR3 bases: TGTGCCAGCACCCCCTCGTTTTCTGTCTATGGCTACACCTTC.

The chain couples TRBV2 to TRBJ1-4; 8 nucleotides line up with TRBD1. Germline V lookup: CDR1 SNHLY, CDR2 FYNNEI. The CDR3 has 13 residues. The junction had 3 bases not matched to a gene; V was cut back by 8 bases and J by 4 bases. Here the CDR3 DNA reads TGTGCCAGCGCCAGGGGGCTTAATGAAAAACTGTTTTTT. This encodes CASARGLNEKLFF.

A single count supports this clone. The chain has TRBV21-1 and TRBJ1-2. TRBV21-1 is a pseudogene locus. The CDR3 is 16 amino acids. The DNA of the CDR3 is TGTGCCAGCAGCAAACCCGGAGAGCCCAGCAACTATGGCTACACCTTC. It yields the protein CASSKPGEPSNYGYTF.

The genes are TRBV29-1 and TRBJ2-2; tentative D call: TRBD2 (5 bases). Trimming removed 6 bases at V and 1 base at J, with 15 bases between. CDR1 and CDR2 from the germline V gene are SQVTM and ANQGSEA. This CDR3 contains 15 residues. In DNA form, the CDR3 reads TGCAGCGTAATCATCCGTGGGAGGAACACCGGGGAGCTGTTTTTT. Translating it yields CSVIIRGRNTGELFF.

The CDR3 coding sequence is TGTGCCAGTAGTCTACAGGGTTATAGCAATCAGCCCCAGCATTTT. Protein sequence: CASSLQGYSNQPQHF. The rearrangement uses TRBV19 and TRBJ1-5, with D possibly being TRBD1 (6 bases). Germline CDR1 LNHDA, CDR2 SQIVND (reference sequence). The CDR3 is made up of 15 amino acids. The V and J ends lost 5 bases and 0 bases respectively, with 11 bases between them.

V is TRBV19 and J is TRBJ1-5, with 9 bases fitting TRBD1. Germline V gives CDR1 LNHDA, CDR2 SQIVND (reference sequence). This CDR3 spans 13 amino acids. The V segment lost 3 bases and the J segment 6 bases; nucleotides outside the gene matches: 0. The DNA for the CDR3 is TGTGCCAGTAGTATGGGACAGGGTCAGCCCCAGCATTTT. Translated, it gives CASSMGQGQPQHF. The full variable domain, its missing parts supplied by reference TRBV19 and TRBJ1-5, is DGGITQSPKYLFRKEGQNVTLSCEQNLNHDAMYWYRQDPGQGLRLIYYSQIVNDFQKGDIAEGYSVSREKKESFPLTVTSAQKNPTAFYLCASSMGQGQPQHFGDGTRLSIL.